This T cell receptor (beta chain) was sequenced for a study of cytotoxic CD8 clonotypes in ibrutinib-treated CLL. The overall study: The authors obtained response samples at a median of about 12 months of treatment, range 6 to 36.

PBMCs that had been cryopreserved were the source of roughly 2.2 micrograms of genomic DNA for TCR beta libraries. This clone appeared a single time. Generated by immunoSEQ multiplex PCR, the TCRdb table keeps only in-frame clones and is missing some. The sample comprises about 200,000 clones, roughly three quarters of which are singletons, and 9.5% to 12% rests with the top ten. The CDR3 has 12 amino acids. Germline CDR1 is LGHNT and CDR2 is FRNRAP. The germline V and J ends were trimmed by 1 base and 8 bases, with 7 bases remaining between them. This chain joins TRBV12-5 and TRBJ2-3; D gene unclear. Specimen: PBMCs, collected after 12 months of ibrutinib treatment. The receptor's source is a human donor with chronic lymphocytic leukemia. The CDR3 coding sequence is TGTGCTAGTGGTTTGGGATTTATTACGCAGTATTTT. As protein: CASGLGFITQYF.